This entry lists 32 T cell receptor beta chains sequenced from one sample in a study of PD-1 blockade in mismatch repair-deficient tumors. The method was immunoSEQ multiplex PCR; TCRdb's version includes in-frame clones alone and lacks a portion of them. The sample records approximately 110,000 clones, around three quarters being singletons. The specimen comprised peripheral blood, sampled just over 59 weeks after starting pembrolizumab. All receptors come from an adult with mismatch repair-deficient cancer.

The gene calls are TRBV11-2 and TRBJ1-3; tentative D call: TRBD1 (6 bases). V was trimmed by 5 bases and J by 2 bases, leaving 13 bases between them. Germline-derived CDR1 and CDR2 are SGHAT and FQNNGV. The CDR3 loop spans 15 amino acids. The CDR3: CASSLSTGAGNTIYF. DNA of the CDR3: TGTGCCAGCAGCCTATCGACAGGCGCTGGAAACACCATATATTTT. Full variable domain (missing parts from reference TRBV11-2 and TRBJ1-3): EAGVAQSPRYKIIEKRQSVAFWCNPISGHATLYWYQQILGQGPKLLIQFQNNGVVDDSQLPKDRFSAERLKGVDSTLKIQPAKLEDSAVYLCASSLSTGAGNTIYFGEGSWLTVV.

CDR3 DNA: TGCGCCAGCAGCCAGCCCTGGGGCGGGAAAGCCTACGAGCAGTACTTC. Translation gives CASSQPWGGKAYEQYF. The genes are TRBV4-1 and TRBJ2-7, with a weak D call TRBD2 (6 bases). Germline V lookup: CDR1 MGHRA, CDR2 YSYEKL. The CDR3 covers 16 residues. V dropped 3 bases and J dropped 2 bases, with 17 bases sitting between them.

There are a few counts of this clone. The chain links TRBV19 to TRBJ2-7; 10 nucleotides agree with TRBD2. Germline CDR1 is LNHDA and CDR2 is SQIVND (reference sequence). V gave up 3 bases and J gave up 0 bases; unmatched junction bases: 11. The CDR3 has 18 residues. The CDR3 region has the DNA TGTGCCAGTAGTATTCAGGCTAGCGGGGGTTCCTTCTCCTACGAGCAGTACTTC. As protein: CASSIQASGGSFSYEQYF. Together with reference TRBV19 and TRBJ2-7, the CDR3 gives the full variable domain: DGGITQSPKYLFRKEGQNVTLSCEQNLNHDAMYWYRQDPGQGLRLIYYSQIVNDFQKGDIAEGYSVSREKKESFPLTVTSAQKNPTAFYLCASSIQASGGSFSYEQYFGPGTRLTVT.

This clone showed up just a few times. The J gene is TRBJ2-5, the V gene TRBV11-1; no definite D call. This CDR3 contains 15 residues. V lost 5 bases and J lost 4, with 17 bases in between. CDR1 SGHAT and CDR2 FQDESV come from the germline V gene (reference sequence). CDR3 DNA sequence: TGTGCCAGCAGCCCAGACTTCCGCCGCCCAGAGACCCAGTACTTC. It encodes CASSPDFRRPETQYF.

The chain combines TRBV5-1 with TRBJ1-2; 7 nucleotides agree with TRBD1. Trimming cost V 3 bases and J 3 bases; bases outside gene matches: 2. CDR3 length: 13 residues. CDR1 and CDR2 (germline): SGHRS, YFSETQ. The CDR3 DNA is TGCGCCAGCAGCTCCACAGGGGACTATGGCTACACCTTC. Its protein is CASSSTGDYGYTF.

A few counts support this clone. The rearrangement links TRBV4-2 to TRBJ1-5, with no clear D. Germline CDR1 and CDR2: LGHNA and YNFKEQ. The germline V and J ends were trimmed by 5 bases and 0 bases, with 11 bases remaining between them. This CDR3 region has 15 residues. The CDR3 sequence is CASSYNRHSNQPQHF. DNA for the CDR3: TGTGCCAGCAGCTATAATAGGCATAGCAATCAGCCCCAGCATTTT.

As DNA, the CDR3 is TGTGCTAGTGACCTCACCGGGACAGGGGCGCAGAACACTGAAGCTTTCTTT. It specifies CASDLTGTGAQNTEAFF. The V and J genes are TRBV12-5 and TRBJ1-1; 10 bases are a match to TRBD1. CDR1 is LGHNT, CDR2 FRNRAP, per germline. J lost 1 base, V lost 7 bases, and 12 bases had no gene match. The CDR3 runs to 17 residues. Looking up the rest from reference TRBV12-5 and TRBJ1-1 gives the full variable domain: DARVTQTPRHKVTEMGQEVTMRCQPILGHNTVFWYRQTMMQGLELLAYFRNRAPLDDSGMPKDRFSAEMPDATLATLKIQPSEPRDSAVYFCASDLTGTGAQNTEAFFGQGTRLTVV.

This chain's CDR3 is CASSLGPGLTSTDTQYF. CDR3 nucleotide sequence: TGTGCCAGCAGCTTAGGGCCGGGACTAACCAGCACAGATACGCAGTATTTT. This sequence joins TRBV11-3 and TRBJ2-3; 7 positions match TRBD2. CDR3 length: 17 amino acids. CDR1 is SGHNT and CDR2 is YENEEA in the germline V gene. V shed 1 base, J shed 0 bases, and the junction held 7 bases outside the gene matches.

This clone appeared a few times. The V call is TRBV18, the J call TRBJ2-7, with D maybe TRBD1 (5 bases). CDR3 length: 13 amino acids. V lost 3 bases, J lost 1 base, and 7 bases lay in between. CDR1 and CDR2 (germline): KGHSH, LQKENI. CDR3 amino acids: CASSPGLSYEQYF. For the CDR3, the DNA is TGTGCCAGCTCACCGGGGCTTTCCTACGAGCAGTACTTC.

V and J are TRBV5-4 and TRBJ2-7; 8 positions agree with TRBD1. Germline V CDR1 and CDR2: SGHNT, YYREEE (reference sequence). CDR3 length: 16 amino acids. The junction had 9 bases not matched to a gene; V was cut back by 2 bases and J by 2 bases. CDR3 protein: CASSFVKGQGPYEQYF. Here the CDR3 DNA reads TGTGCCAGCAGCTTTGTTAAAGGACAGGGTCCCTACGAGCAGTACTTC.

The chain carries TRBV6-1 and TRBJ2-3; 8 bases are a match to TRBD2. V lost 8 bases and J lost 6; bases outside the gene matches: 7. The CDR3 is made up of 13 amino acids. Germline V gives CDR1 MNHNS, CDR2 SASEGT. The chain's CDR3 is CASWREAGDTQYF. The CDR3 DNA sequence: TGTGCCAGCTGGCGGGAGGCGGGGGATACGCAGTATTTT.

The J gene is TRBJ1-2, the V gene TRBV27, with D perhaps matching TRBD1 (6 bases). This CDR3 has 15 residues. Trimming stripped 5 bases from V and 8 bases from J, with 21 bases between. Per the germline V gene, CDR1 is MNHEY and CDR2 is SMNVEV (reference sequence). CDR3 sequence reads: CASSPPAGDLFGYTF. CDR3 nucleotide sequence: TGTGCCAGCAGTCCCCCTGCAGGGGACCTGTTCGGCTACACCTTC.

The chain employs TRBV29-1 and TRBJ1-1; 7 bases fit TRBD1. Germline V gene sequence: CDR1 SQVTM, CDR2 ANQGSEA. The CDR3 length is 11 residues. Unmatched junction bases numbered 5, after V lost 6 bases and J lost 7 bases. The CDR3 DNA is TGCAGCGTGCGGACAGGCCTTGAAGCTTTCTTT. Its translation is CSVRTGLEAFF. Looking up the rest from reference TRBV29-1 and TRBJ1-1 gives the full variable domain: SAVISQKPSRDICQRGTSLTIQCQVDSQVTMMFWYRQQPGQSLTLIATANQGSEATYESGFVIDKFPISRPNLTFSTLTVSNMSPEDSSIYLCSVRTGLEAFFGQGTRLTVV.

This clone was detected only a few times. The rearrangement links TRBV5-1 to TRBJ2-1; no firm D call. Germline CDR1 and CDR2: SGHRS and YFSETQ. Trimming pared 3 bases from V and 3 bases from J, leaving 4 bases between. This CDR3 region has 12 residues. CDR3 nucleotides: TGCGCCAGCAGCTCCAACTACAATGAGCAGTTCTTC. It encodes CASSSNYNEQFF.

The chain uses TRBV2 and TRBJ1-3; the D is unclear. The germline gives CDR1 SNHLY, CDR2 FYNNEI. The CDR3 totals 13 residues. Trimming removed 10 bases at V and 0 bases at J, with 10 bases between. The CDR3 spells CATLFDSGNTIYF. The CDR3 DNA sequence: TGTGCCACCCTTTTTGACTCTGGAAACACCATATATTTT. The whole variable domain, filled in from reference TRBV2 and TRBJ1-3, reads EPEVTQTPSHQVTQMGQEVILRCVPISNHLYFYWYRQILGQKVEFLVSFYNNEISEKSEIFDDQFSVERPDGSNFTLKIRSTKLEDSAMYFCATLFDSGNTIYFGEGSWLTVV.

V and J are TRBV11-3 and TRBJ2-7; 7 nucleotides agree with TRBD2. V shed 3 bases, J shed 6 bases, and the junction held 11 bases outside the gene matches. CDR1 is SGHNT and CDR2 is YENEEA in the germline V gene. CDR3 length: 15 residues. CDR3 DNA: TGTGCCAGCAGCTTCTTTAGCGGGCCTCTCCGCGAGCAGTACTTC. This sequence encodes CASSFFSGPLREQYF. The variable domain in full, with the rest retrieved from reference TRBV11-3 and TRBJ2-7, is EAGVVQSPRYKIIEKKQPVAFWCNPISGHNTLYWYLQNLGQGPELLIRYENEEAVDDSQLPKDRFSAERLKGVDSTLKIQPAELGDSAVYLCASSFFSGPLREQYFGPGTRLTVT.

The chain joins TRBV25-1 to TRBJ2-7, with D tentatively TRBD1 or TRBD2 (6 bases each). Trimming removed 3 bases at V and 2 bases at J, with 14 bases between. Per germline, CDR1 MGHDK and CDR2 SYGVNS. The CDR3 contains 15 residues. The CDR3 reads CASSDRGGPPYEQYF. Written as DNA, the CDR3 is TGTGCCAGCAGTGACCGAGGGGGGCCACCCTACGAGCAGTACTTC.

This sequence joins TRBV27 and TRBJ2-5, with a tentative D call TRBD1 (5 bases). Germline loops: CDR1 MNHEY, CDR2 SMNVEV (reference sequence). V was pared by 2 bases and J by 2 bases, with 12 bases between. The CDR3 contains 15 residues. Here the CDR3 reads CASSLQGFGQETQYF. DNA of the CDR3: TGTGCCAGCAGTTTACAGGGTTTTGGACAAGAGACCCAGTACTTC.

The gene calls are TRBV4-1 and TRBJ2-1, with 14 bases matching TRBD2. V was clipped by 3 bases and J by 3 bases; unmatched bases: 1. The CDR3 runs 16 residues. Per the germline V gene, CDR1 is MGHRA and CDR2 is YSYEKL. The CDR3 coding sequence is TGCGCCAGCAGCCACGGACTAGCGGGAGGCTACAATGAGCAGTTCTTC. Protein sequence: CASSHGLAGGYNEQFF.

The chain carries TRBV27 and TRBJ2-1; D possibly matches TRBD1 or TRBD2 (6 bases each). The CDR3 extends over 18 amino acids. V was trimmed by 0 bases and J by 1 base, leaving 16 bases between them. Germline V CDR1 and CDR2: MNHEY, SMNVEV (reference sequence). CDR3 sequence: CASSLSPIGGMSYNEQFF. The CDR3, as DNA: TGTGCCAGCAGTTTATCGCCAATCGGGGGCATGTCCTACAATGAGCAGTTCTTC.

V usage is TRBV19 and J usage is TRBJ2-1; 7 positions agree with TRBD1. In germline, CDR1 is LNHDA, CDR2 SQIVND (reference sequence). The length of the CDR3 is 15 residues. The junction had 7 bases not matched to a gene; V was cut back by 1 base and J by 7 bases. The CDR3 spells CASSIGRGKLNEQFF. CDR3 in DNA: TGTGCCAGTAGTATAGGCAGGGGGAAATTGAATGAGCAGTTCTTC.

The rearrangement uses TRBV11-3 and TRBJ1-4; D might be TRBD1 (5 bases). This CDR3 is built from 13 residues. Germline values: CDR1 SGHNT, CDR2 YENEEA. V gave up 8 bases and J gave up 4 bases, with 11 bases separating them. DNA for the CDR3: TGTGCCAGCGGGGCAACGTATAATGAAAAACTGTTTTTT. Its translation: CASGATYNEKLFF.

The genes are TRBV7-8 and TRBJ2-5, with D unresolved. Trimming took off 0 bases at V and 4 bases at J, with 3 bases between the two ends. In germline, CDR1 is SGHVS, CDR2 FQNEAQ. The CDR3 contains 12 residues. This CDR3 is CASSLATETQYF. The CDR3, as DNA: TGTGCCAGCAGCTTAGCGACAGAGACCCAGTACTTC.

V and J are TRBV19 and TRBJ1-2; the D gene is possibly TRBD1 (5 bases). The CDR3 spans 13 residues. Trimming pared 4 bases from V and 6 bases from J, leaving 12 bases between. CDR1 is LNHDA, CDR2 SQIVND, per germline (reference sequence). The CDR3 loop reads CASSTTGTDGYTF. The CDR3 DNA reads TGTGCCAGTAGTACCACCGGGACTGATGGCTACACCTTC.

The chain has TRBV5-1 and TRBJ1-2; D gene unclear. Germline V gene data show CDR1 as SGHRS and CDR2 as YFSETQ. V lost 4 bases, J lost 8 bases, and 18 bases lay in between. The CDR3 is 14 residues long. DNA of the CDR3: TGCGCCAGCAGCATGGCAGAAGGTGTTAGGGGCTACACCTTC. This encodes CASSMAEGVRGYTF.

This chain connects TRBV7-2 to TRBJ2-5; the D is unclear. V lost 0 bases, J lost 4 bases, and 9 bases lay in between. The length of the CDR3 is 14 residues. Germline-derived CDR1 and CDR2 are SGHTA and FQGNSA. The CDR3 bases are TGTGCCAGCAGCTTAGCCGGGCAACCAGAGACCCAGTACTTC. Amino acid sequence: CASSLAGQPETQYF.

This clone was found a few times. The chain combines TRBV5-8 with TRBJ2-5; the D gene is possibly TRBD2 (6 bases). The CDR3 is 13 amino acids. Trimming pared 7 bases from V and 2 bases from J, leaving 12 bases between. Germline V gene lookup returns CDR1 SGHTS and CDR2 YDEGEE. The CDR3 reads CASGGGRQETQYF. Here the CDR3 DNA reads TGTGCCAGCGGAGGAGGGAGACAAGAGACCCAGTACTTC. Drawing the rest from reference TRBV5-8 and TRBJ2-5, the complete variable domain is EAGVTQSPTHLIKTRGQQATLRCSPISGHTSVYWYQQALGLGLQFLLWYDEGEERNRGNFPPRFSGRQFPNYSSELNVNALELEDSALYLCASGGGRQETQYFGPGTRLLVL.

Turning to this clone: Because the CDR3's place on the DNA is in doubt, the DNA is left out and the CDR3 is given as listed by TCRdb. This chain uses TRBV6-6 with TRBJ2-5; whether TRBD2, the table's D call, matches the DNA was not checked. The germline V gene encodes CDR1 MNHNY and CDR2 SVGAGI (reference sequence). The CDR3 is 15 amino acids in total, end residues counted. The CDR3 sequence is CASSSSFGGRETQYF.

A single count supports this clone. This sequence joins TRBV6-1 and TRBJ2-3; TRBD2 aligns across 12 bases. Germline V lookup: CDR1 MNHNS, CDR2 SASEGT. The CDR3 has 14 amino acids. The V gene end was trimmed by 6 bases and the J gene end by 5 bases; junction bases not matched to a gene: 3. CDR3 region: CASRLAGGLDTQYF. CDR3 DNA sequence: TGTGCCAGCAGGCTAGCGGGAGGGCTAGATACGCAGTATTTT.

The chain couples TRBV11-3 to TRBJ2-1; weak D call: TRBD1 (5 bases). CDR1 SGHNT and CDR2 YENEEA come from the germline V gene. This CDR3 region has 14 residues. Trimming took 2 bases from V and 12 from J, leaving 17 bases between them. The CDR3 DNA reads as TGTGCCAGCAGCTTAACGACCCGAGATAGGGGGCAGTTCTTC. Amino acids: CASSLTTRDRGQFF.

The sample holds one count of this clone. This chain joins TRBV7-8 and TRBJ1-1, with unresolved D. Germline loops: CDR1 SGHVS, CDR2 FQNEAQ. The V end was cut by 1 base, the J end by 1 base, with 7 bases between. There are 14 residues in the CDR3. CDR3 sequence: CASSLVSGNTEAFF. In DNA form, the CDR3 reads TGTGCCAGCAGCTTAGTTTCGGGGAACACTGAAGCTTTCTTT.

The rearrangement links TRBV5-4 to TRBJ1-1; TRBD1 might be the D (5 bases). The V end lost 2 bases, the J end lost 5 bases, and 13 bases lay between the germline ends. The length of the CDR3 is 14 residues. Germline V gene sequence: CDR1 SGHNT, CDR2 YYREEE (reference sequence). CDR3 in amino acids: CASSFGGGKTEAFF. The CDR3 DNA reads TGTGCCAGCAGCTTTGGGGGTGGAAAAACTGAAGCTTTCTTT.